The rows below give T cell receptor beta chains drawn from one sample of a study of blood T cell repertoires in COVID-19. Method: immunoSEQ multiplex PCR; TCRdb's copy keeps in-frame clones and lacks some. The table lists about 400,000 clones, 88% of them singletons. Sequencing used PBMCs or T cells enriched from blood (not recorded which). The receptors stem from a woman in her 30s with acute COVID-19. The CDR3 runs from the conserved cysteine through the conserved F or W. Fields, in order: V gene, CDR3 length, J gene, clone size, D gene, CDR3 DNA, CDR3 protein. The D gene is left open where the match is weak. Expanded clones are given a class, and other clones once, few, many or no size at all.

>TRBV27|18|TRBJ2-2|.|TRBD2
TGTGCCAGCAGTTCGAGCGGGGGCACGCCTTGGGCCACCGGGGAGCTGTTTTTT
CASSSSGGTPWATGELFF
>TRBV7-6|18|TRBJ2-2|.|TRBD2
TGTGCCAGCAGCTCCCGGACTAGCGGGGGGGCCTACACCGGGGAGCTGTTTTTT
CASSSRTSGGAYTGELFF
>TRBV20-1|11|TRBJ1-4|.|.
TGCAGTGCCAGGGATAACGAAAAACTGTTTTTT
CSARDNEKLFF
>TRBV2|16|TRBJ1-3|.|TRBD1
TGTGCCAGCAGTGAGTCACGACAGGGGGCGGGAAACACCATATATTTT
CASSESRQGAGNTIYF
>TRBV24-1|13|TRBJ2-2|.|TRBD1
TGTGCCACGGGGGACAGGGTTGCCGGGGAGCTGTTTTTT
CATGDRVAGELFF
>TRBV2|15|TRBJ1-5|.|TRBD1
TGTGCCAGCAGTATCCGGGACAGGGGGATTCAGCCCCAGCATTTT
CASSIRDRGIQPQHF
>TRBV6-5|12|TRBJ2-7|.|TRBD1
TGTGCCAGCAGTTACTCCGGACAGGGCGAGTACTTC
CASSYSGQGEYF
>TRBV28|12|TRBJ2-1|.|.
TGTGCCAGCAGCCCAGGGGCAGATGAGCAGTTCTTC
CASSPGADEQFF
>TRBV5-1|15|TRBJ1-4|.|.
TGCGCCAGCAGCTTGGTCGGGGGATCCAATGAAAAACTGTTTTTT
CASSLVGGSNEKLFF
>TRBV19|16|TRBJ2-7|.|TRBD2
TGTGCCAGTAGTCCGGCCCTACTAGCGCGAGCCTACGAGCAGTACTTC
CASSPALLARAYEQYF
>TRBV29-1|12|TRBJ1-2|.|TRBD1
TGCAGCGTAAGACAGGGGGCGGCAGGCTACACCTTC
CSVRQGAAGYTF
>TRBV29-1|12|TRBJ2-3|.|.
TGCAGCGTTGTTCGGGGAACAGATACGCAGTATTTT
CSVVRGTDTQYF
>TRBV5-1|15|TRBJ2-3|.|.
TGCGCCAGCAGCATTCCGGCTTCTTGGGGCGATACGCAGTATTTT
CASSIPASWGDTQYF
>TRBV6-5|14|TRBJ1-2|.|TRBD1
TGTGCCAGCAGTAGGGACAGGGGAGGCTATGGCTACACCTTC
CASSRDRGGYGYTF
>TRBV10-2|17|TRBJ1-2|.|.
TGCGCCAGCAGTGAAGATGTCTCGGGGCGGGATAACTATGGCTACACCTTC
CASSEDVSGRDNYGYTF
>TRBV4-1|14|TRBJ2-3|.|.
TGCGCCAGCAGCCAAGTCGCAGGGAAGGATACGCAGTATTTT
CASSQVAGKDTQYF
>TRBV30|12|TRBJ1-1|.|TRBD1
TGTGCCTGGAGCGCGGACAGGACGGAAGCTTTCTTT
CAWSADRTEAFF
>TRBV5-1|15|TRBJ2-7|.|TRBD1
TGCGCCAGCAGCTTGCTACAGGGGACGTTCTACGAGCAGTACTTC
CASSLLQGTFYEQYF
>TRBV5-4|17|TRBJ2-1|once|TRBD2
TGTGCCAGCAGCTCGCGTCTAACTAGCGGGGGGAGCAATGAGCAGTTCTTC
CASSSRLTSGGSNEQFF
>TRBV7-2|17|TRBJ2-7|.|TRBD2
TGTGCCAGCAGCTCCTCGGGACTAGCGGGGGATCCCTACGAGCAGTACTTC
CASSSSGLAGDPYEQYF
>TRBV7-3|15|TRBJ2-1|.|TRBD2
TGTGTCAGCAGCTCAGCGGGGGGGCCCAGTGATGAGCAGTTCTTC
CVSSSAGGPSDEQFF
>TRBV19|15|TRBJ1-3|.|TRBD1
TGTGCCAGTAGTAGGGGACAGTTTGCTGGAAACACCATATATTTT
CASSRGQFAGNTIYF
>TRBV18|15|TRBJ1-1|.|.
TGTGCCAGCTTCCCAGGGTTAGGGGTTGGTACTGAAGCTTTCTTT
CASFPGLGVGTEAFF
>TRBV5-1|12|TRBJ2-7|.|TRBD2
TGCGCCAGCAGCTCCTCGGGGGGCGAGCAGTACTTC
CASSSSGGEQYF
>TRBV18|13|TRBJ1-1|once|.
TGTGCCAGCTCACCAAAAGCGGGCACTGAAGCTTTCTTT
CASSPKAGTEAFF
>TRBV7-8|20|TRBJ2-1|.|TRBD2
TGTGCCAGCAGGAGCGGAGCGGGGGGCCTACAACCGAGCTCCTACAATGAGCAGTTCTTC
CASRSGAGGLQPSSYNEQFF
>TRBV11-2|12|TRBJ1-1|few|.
TGTGCCAGCAGCTTATACAGGGTTGAAGCTTTCTTT
CASSLYRVEAFF
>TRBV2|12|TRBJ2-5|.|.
TGTGCCAGCCGCCGGGGGCAAGAGACCCAGTACTTC
CASRRGQETQYF
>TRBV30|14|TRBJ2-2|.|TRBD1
TGTGCCTGGAGCGGGACAGCCAACACCGGGGAGCTGTTTTTT
CAWSGTANTGELFF
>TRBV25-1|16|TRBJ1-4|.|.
TGTGCCAGCAGTGGCCTCGGGAAGGGGGGGAACGAAAAACTGTTTTTT
CASSGLGKGGNEKLFF
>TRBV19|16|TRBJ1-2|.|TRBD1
TGTGCCAGTAGACCGGGGACAGCTACGGGAAACTATGGCTACACCTTC
CASRPGTATGNYGYTF
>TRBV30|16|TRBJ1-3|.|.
TGTGCCTGGAGTGTTGGCAGGACTTCCTCTGGAAACACCATATATTTT
CAWSVGRTSSGNTIYF
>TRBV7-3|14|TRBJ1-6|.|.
TGTGCCAGCAGCTTAGGACAGAAAGGGTTACCCCTCCACTTT
CASSLGQKGLPLHF
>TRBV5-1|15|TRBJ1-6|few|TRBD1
TGCGCCAGCAGCCCAACGACAGGGTACAATTCACCCCTCCACTTT
CASSPTTGYNSPLHF
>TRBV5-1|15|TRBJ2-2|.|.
TGCGCCAGCAGCTTGGACAGGTCGAACACCGGGGAGCTGTTTTTT
CASSLDRSNTGELFF
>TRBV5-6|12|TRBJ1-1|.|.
TGTGCCAGCAGCGTCAGGAACACTGAAGCTTTCTTT
CASSVRNTEAFF
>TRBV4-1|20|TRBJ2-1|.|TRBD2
TGCGCCAGCAGCCCCTTACCGGGACTAGCGGGGGGGCCGGCGGGCGATGAGCAGTTCTTC
CASSPLPGLAGGPAGDEQFF
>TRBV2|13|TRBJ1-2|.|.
TGTGCCAGCAGTGAATCCGGGGTCTTGGGCTACACCTTC
CASSESGVLGYTF
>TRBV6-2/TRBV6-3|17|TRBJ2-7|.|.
TGTGCCAGCAGTTACTCTCCTGGACAGACATTCTCCTACGAGCAGTACTTC
CASSYSPGQTFSYEQYF
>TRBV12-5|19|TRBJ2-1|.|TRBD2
TGTGCTAGTGGTTTGGTCTGGACTAGCGGGGGGGCCGATCGCAATGAGCAGTTCTTC
CASGLVWTSGGADRNEQFF
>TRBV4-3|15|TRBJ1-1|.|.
TGCGCCAGCAGCCAAGGGACTCCGGGAAACACTGAAGCTTTCTTT
CASSQGTPGNTEAFF
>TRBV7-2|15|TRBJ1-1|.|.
TGTGCCAGCAGCTATCCTGACAGAACGAACACTGAAGCTTTCTTT
CASSYPDRTNTEAFF